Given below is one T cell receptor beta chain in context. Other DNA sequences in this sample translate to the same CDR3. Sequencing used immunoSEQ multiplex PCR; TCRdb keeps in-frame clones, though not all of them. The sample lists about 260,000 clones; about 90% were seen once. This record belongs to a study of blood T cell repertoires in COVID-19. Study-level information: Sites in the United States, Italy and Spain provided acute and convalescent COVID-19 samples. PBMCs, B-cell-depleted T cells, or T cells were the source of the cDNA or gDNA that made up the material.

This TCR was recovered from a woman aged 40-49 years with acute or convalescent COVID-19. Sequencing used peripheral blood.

In DNA form, the CDR3 reads TGTGCCAGCAGTTTAGGAGGGAACTATGGCTACACCTTC. It codes for CASSLGGNYGYTF. The V and J genes are TRBV12-3 or TRBV12-4 and TRBJ1-2; no reliable D call. V lost 1 base and J 2 bases, leaving 5 bases between the germline ends. CDR3 length equals 13 residues.